This paragraph reports one T cell receptor (beta chain). What antigen it recognizes has not been identified. No much larger clone is present one base from it, and per-base qualities are unavailable. In total, around 600 healthy bone marrow donors made up the cohort. At the time of sampling, every cohort member was nominally healthy, though immune exposures that went unrecorded were likely present. The donor was CMV seropositive and was included in the group of 270 or so seropositive cohort members. Every donor gave a peripheral blood sample, and the peripheral blood mononuclear cells from that sample were used for TCR beta sequencing. The Qiagen DNeasy Blood Extraction Kit was used to extract genomic DNA from the blood cell samples. This sample is part of a study of cytomegalovirus exposure and HLA in healthy donors (dated by TCRdb to 2016 to 2017). Context from the whole study: According to an earlier analysis of 587 of the donors, 150 million to 200 million T cells yielded some 120 million unique TCR beta sequences and 276 Gb of sequence data. Donor age, sex, ethnicity and CMV serostatus were collected together with the repertoire data. To predict cytomegalovirus infection status, the study combined high-throughput TCR immunosequencing, statistical association of individual TCRs with disease status, and machine learning. Typing coverage varied by locus: 629-630 donors for A, B, C, DRB1 and DQB1; 522 for DQA1; 600 to 610 for DPA1; more than 450 for DPB1. Rather than drawing on any new phenotypic data, the later analysis identified candidate immune exposures from TCR beta sequences and the way those sequences occurred across donors. Of the 300 to 450 genotyped donors, 65% to 90% were placed in the genetic ancestry cluster associated with self-reported Caucasian donors. Across some 400 genotyped donors of the cohort, an average of approximately 240,000 unique TCR beta nucleotide sequences per donor were sequenced, and approximately 17% of those sequences were non-productive. An earlier analysis of 587 of the donors used high-throughput TCR beta sequencing to judge whether each TCR beta V gene segment behaved as functional or pseudogenic. The study profiled the T cell repertoires of 500 to 800 subjects by immunosequencing and related them to cytomegalovirus serostatus. In addition to the first cohort of 666 subjects, a separate validation cohort of some 120 different subjects was used. Every repertoire in the discovery cohort had been generated on one and the same sequencing platform. An early release covering roughly 580 HLA-typed donors comprised roughly 300 gigabases of sequencing data and around 86 million unique TCR sequences. HLA typing included class I and class II loci at four-digit resolution. A later genetic analysis used genome-wide SNP genotypes for 398 of the 666 donors, treating that subset as a discovery cohort. A handful of DR-DQ haplotypes were treated as single units for association and clustering because of strong linkage in the cohort. In a later analysis, previously published TCR beta repertoires from some 640 donors were re-analyzed and high-resolution HLA genotyping was added so that TCR occurrence patterns could be studied. The study aimed to test whether signatures of past pathogen exposure could be identified by cataloging public T cell receptors. Study-wide conclusions, independent of this receptor: The earlier analysis of some 560 of the donors excluded 15 to 20 rarely observed V segments, including chromosome 9 orphons, because counts were too low. Correlated functional status among segregating V segments might be attributable to linkage disequilibrium, but an unknown experimental factor could not be ruled out. Some IMGT-functional V segments, including TRBV6-2 and TRBV6-3, could not be distinguished by the 87-base-pair reads and were therefore excluded. Several of the top co-occurrence clusters appeared to be linked to parvovirus B19, influenza, CMV and Epstein-Barr virus, according to a later analysis. The authors suggested that the approach could potentially be extended to other disease states and immunological phenotypes. A further reported finding was that TCR beta sequences accurately predicted the HLA-A and HLA-B alleles for most subjects in the first cohort. According to a later analysis, TCR association rates differed among HLA loci, with DRB1 alleles showing the most associated TCRs and HLA-C alleles showing the fewest. Specific HLA alleles were associated with 18,000 or so TCR beta sequences at a false discovery rate of 0.05 in a later analysis. The sequencing pipeline was judged likely to have produced a cluster of highly shared sequence variants as a technical artifact. Broadly in line with IMGT annotations, most TCR beta V segments showed up in productive rearrangements about 87% or about 30% of the time in an earlier analysis of about 500 of the donors. The study listed approximately 150 TCR beta chains as associated with cytomegalovirus. In a later genetic analysis, a missense DCLRE1C variant was associated with V-gene and J-gene trimming of TCR beta chains, and the association was replicated in an independent cohort. While some public TCRs were present in many individuals, most TCR sequences turned up only very rarely across donors. In vitro tests confirmed that a few of the cytomegalovirus-associated TCR beta chains recognize cytomegalovirus antigens. Because HLA typing was missing for some donors at each locus, association tests included only the typed subset. The classifier was reported to diagnose cytomegalovirus status with high specificity and sensitivity in both the original and validation cohorts. In a later genetic analysis, fewer N-insertions in productive TCRs were reported among donors in an Asian-associated ancestry cluster than the roughly 700-donor mean. A later analysis found that most CMV-associated TCR beta chains appeared HLA-restricted, with HLA associations seemingly driven largely by CMV exposure. CMV serostatus was the only immune exposure information available for the cohort. A later analysis found that HLA-associated TCR beta chains were more clonally expanded and had lower generation probabilities than equally common non-associated chains. In this cohort, only TCR beta chains were sequenced, and detectable features were limited by the absence of alpha or paired-chain data. When HLA alleles, especially DR and DQ, strongly co-occurred, attributing TCR associations to individual alleles was difficult. Sequencing depth was assumed to be roughly uniform across donors in the presence/absence analyses, though that assumption may not hold.

Libraries were made using the immunoSEQ multiplex PCR assay. A mixture of 60 forward primers for TCR Vbeta segments and 13 reverse primers for TCR Jbeta segments was used in the multiplex PCR. A multiplex PCR assay on genomic DNA amplified the CDR3 region of rearranged TCR beta genes. The amplified TCR beta libraries were sequenced on the Illumina HiSeq System as 87-base-pair reads. The published analysis was carried out like this. A later analysis tallied 70 million to 100 million unique TCR beta chains across the 640 or so repertoires, and about 10 million of those chains were shared by two or more donors. To remove PCR and sequencing errors, raw reads were error-corrected and collapsed into unique sequences using a nearest-neighbor algorithm that merged closely related sequences. V, D and J gene segments were assigned by aligning CDR3 sequences to IMGT reference sequences. For a sequence to be retained, a match of at least six nucleotides was required to both a V gene segment and a J gene segment. Rearrangements were classified as productive when the CDR3 lacked stop codons and remained in frame with V and J, and all other rearrangements were classified as non-productive. Following IMGT convention, CDR3 was defined as the stretch from the second conserved V-encoded cysteine to the conserved J-encoded phenylalanine. In an earlier analysis of approximately 500 of the donors, sequences lacking an unambiguous match to a single V gene segment were excluded. An earlier analysis of almost 600 of the donors classified V segments as functional when productive rearrangements were above 56.7% and as segregating when the standard deviation between donors was above 5%. A statistical classification framework was developed to diagnose cytomegalovirus status using the catalog of TCR beta chain sequences. V and J gene assignment, in a later analysis, came from comparing TCR nucleotide sequences with IMGT/GENE-DB human TR gene sequences. A later analysis assigned CDR3 sequences and most-parsimonious VDJ recombination scenarios with the TCRdist pipeline. A later analysis defined each TCR beta chain by its CDR3 amino acid sequence plus V-gene family, and excluded reads lacking a unique V-gene family. To address suspected cross-contamination and a sequencing artifact, a later analysis removed roughly 640 highly shared, low-generation-probability nucleotide sequences. In a later analysis, a clonal expansion index for each public chain was calculated from normalized within-repertoire ranks of inferred template counts. In a later analysis, generation probabilities were computed using a VDJ recombination model fitted to out-of-frame rearrangements, and the results were checked against IGoR. A later analysis scored TCR-TCR, TCR-HLA and TCR-CMV co-occurrence with hypergeometric tests, applying a repertoire-size bias correction to TCR pairs. To estimate false discovery rates, a later analysis permuted the HLA or CMV assignments 20 times. In a later analysis, co-occurring TCRs were grouped using DBSCAN, and TCRdist sequence similarity was added for clustering within HLA-allele-positive subsets. Repertoires with fewer than 30,000 or more than 120,000 public chains, plus five repertoires with anomalous nucleotide sharing, were excluded from co-occurrence clustering. What TCRdb holds here is the immuneACCESS table cut down to in-frame rearrangements. Part of the clones is not present; checked against another copy, under half of the missing clones reflect an unresolved V gene, and the others are unexplained. From that table come the V and J calls and clone size; the DNA was used to work out D and trimming. This sample comprises some 80,000 clones, around 79% of them detected only once. Around 6.4% of the sample is taken by the ten largest.

V is cut back by 3 bases and J by 4 bases, with 4 bases in the junction unmatched. CDR1 and CDR2 (SEHNR, FQNEAQ) derive from the germline V gene (reference sequence). The CDR3 spans 14 residues, from the cysteine through the phenylalanine. The CDR3 DNA has 42 bases and is translated from base 1. The clonotype originates from a man younger than 35 in good health and CMV-seropositive. Sequenced input: PBMCs. The chain joins TRBV7-9 to TRBJ1-1; 8 bases in the junction line up with TRBD1. The DNA sequence is given as TGTGCCAGCAGCTTGCCAGGGGGCGGCACTGAAGCTTTCTTT. This is translated as CASSLPGGGTEAFF.